A selection of T cell receptor beta chains follows, all from one sample in a study of cytomegalovirus exposure and HLA in healthy donors. Libraries were prepared by immunoSEQ multiplex PCR; TCRdb keeps only in-frame clonotypes and omits some of them. The data hold around 170,000 clones, with more than 75% observed a single time. The source material was PBMCs. Receptors originate from a woman aged 18-35 years in good health and CMV-seronegative. Each CDR3 is given with its conserved first and last residue. The order of the fields is CDR3 protein, CDR3 length, J gene, V gene, clone size. A row's size may be missing; if present it is once, few, many or a size class.

CASRYVGGVEQFF 13 TRBJ2-1 TRBV6-5 NA
CASSLLDTGGEDTQYF 16 TRBJ2-3 TRBV27 NA
CASSEVQGANYGYTF 15 TRBJ1-2 TRBV2 NA
CASSLSGGPYNERFF 15 TRBJ2-1 TRBV7-6 NA
CASSVGSQSGRDVYTF 16 TRBJ1-2 TRBV9 NA
CASRSTGHSNQPQHF 15 TRBJ1-5 TRBV6-4 NA
CASSYSPTSGINEQFF 16 TRBJ2-1 TRBV6-5 NA
CASSPGHSYEQYF 13 TRBJ2-7 TRBV5-1 NA
CASSPGTTVYEQYF 14 TRBJ2-7 TRBV6-1 NA
CSVEIRAYEQYF 12 TRBJ2-7 TRBV29-1 NA
CATRRGGANKNIQYF 15 TRBJ2-4 TRBV15 NA
CASGLPPSRGHFSYEQYF 18 TRBJ2-7 TRBV12-5 NA
CSVGPRDNEQFF 12 TRBJ2-1 TRBV29-1 NA
CASSATGSITEAFF 14 TRBJ1-1 TRBV11-3 once
CASSLEASMSSGNTIYF 17 TRBJ1-3 TRBV7-6 NA
CASSRTGSGNQETQYF 16 TRBJ2-5 TRBV18 NA
CASGQYRVQPQHF 13 TRBJ1-5 TRBV23-1 few
CASSQDPPDRPAEAFF 16 TRBJ1-1 TRBV4-1 NA
CASSFAGDMNTEAFF 15 TRBJ1-1 TRBV27 few
CASSLTSYEQYF 12 TRBJ2-7 TRBV28 NA
CASSETSGTDTQYF 14 TRBJ2-3 TRBV6-5 NA
CASSLVLVGQANTEAFF 17 TRBJ1-1 TRBV7-9 NA
CASSKAGRTTGNTIYF 16 TRBJ1-3 TRBV21-1 NA
CASSFLSNEKLFF 13 TRBJ1-4 TRBV27 NA
CASGQGQGLYNEQFF 15 TRBJ2-1 TRBV9 NA
CASYDLAGSGTDTQYF 16 TRBJ2-3 TRBV10-2 NA
CASSSRGTVYGYTF 14 TRBJ1-2 TRBV13 NA
CASSWESGQPQHF 13 TRBJ1-5 TRBV5-1 few
CASSPGGLNGGELFF 15 TRBJ2-2 TRBV7-2 NA